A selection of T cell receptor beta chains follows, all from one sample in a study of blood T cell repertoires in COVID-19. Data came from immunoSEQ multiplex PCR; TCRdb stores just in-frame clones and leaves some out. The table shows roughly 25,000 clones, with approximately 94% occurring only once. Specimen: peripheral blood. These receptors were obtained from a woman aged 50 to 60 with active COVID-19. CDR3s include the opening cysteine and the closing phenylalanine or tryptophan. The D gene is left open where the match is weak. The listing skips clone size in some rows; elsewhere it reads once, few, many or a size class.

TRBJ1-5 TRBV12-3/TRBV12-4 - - TGTGCCAGCAGCCGCACAGTTCATCAGCCCCAGCATTTT CASSRTVHQPQHF
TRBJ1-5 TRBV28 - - TGTGCCAGCACCTCCGGGGGGCCCCCTAATCAGCCCCAGCATTTT CASTSGGPPNQPQHF
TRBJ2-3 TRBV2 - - TGTGCCAGCAGTGACCACAGGAGCACAGATACGCAGTATTTT CASSDHRSTDTQYF
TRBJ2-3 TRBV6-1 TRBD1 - TGTGCCAGCAGTGAGGGACAGGGGTACACAGATACGCAGTATTTT CASSEGQGYTDTQYF
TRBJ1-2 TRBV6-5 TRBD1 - TGTGCCAGCAGTCCCCAGGGGGACCCTAACTATGGCTACACCTTC CASSPQGDPNYGYTF
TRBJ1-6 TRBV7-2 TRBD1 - TGTGCCAGCACCGAGCCACCGACAGGGGTAAATTCACCCCTCCACTTT CASTEPPTGVNSPLHF
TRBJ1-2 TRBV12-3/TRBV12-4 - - TGTGCCAGCAGTCAACAGGGTAACTATGGCTACACCTTC CASSQQGNYGYTF
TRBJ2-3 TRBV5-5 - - TGTGCCAGCAGCTCGGGCACAGATACGCAGTATTTT CASSSGTDTQYF
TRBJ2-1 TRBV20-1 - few TGCAGTGCTTCCCCTGGGAGTGAGCAGTTCTTC CSASPGSEQFF
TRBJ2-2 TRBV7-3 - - TGTGCCAGCAGCCAGGGTGGGTTAGCCGGGGAGCTGTTTTTT CASSQGGLAGELFF
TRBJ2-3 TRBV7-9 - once TGTGCCAGCAGCCCCTCCGGGGGTTACACAGATACGCAGTATTTT CASSPSGGYTDTQYF
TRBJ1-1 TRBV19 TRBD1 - TGTGCCAGTACCCCGGACAGGGGGTTAGCTGAAGCTTTCTTT CASTPDRGLAEAFF
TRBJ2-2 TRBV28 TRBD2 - TGTGCCAGCAGTACCCGCGGACTAGCGGGAGTTGACACCGGGGAGCTGTTTTTT CASSTRGLAGVDTGELFF
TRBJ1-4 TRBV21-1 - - TGTGCCAGCAGGCTGCCGGGGACTAATGAAAAACTGTTTTTT CASRLPGTNEKLFF
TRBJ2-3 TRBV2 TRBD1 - TGTGCCAGCAGGACGACAGGGAGTGGGACAGATACGCAGTATTTT CASRTTGSGTDTQYF
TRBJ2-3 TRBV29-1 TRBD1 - TGCAGCGTTGAGGGGGGACAGGGCTATTCCACAGATACGCAGTATTTT CSVEGGQGYSTDTQYF
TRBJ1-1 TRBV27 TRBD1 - TGTGCCAGCAGTCGGGGACAGGGAAGCACTGAAGCTTTCTTT CASSRGQGSTEAFF
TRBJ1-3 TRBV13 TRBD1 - TGTGCCAGCAGCCGACAGGGGGCTGGAAACACCATATATTTT CASSRQGAGNTIYF
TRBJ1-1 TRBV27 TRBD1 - TGTGCCAGCAGTTTTGGACAGGGGATTAATGAAGCTTTCTTT CASSFGQGINEAFF
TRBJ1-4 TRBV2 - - TGTGCCAGCAGTGAAGAGGGAGGTCTCCATGAAAAACTGTTTTTT CASSEEGGLHEKLFF
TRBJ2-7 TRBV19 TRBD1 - TGTGCCAGTACCCCGGGACAGTCCTACTCCTACGAGCAGTACTTC CASTPGQSYSYEQYF
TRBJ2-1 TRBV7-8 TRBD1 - TGTGCCAGCAGCCTGGACAGGGGTCTGACCTACAATGGGCAGTTCTTC CASSLDRGLTYNGQFF
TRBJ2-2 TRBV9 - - TGTGCCAGCAGCGTATCCCCGTCAGGGAGGGGGACCGGGGAGCTGTTTTTT CASSVSPSGRGTGELFF
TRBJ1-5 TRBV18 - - TGTGCCAGCTCACCACCGGGCCAGGGTACCAATCAGCCCCAGCATTTT CASSPPGQGTNQPQHF
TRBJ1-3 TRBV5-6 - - TGTGCCAGCACCCAGACAGGAGCTGGAAACACCATATATTTT CASTQTGAGNTIYF
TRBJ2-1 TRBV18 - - TGTGCCAGCTCACCACTCCCCAGCTCCTACAATGAGCAGTTCTTC CASSPLPSSYNEQFF
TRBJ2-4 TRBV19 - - TGTGCCAGTACCTTTGGTGGAGTAGCCAAAAACATTCAGTACTTC CASTFGGVAKNIQYF
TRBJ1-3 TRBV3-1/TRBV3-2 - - TGTGCCAGCAGCCCAAGGGGAGGCACCATATATTTT CASSPRGGTIYF
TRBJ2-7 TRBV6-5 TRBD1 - TGTGCCAGCAGACCGGGACAGGGGACCTACGAGCAGTACTTC CASRPGQGTYEQYF
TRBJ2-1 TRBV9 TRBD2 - TGTGCCAGCAGCGTCGGGACGGGACTAGCGGGCCGCAATGAGCAGTTCTTC CASSVGTGLAGRNEQFF
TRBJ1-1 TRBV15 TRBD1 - TGTGCCACCAGCAGTACAGGGGCTATAATGAACACTGAAGCTTTCTTT CATSSTGAIMNTEAFF
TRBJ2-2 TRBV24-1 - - TGTGCCACCAGAAAAGGACAGAACACCGGGGAGCTGTTTTTT CATRKGQNTGELFF
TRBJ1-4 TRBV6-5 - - TGTGCCAGCTTGGACAGAGATAATGAAAAACTGTTTTTT CASLDRDNEKLFF
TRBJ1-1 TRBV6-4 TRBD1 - TGTGCCAGCAGGGCGGACAGGCCAGATCGGAAAGCTTTCTTT CASRADRPDRKAFF
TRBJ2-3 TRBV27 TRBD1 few TGTGCCAGCAGGGGAGGAGACAGGGGGCGCGTAACAGATACGCAGTATTTT CASRGGDRGRVTDTQYF
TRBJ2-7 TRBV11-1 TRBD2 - TGTGCCAGCAGCCCCAAGACTAGCGGGAGTGGGGAGCAGTACTTC CASSPKTSGSGEQYF
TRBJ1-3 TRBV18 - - TGTGCCAGCTCACCGTACAGGGTAACTGGAAACACCATATATTTT CASSPYRVTGNTIYF
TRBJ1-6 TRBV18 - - TGTGCCAGCTCACCCAGTTCCGATTCACCCCTCCACTTT CASSPSSDSPLHF
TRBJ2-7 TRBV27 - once TGTGCCAGCAGTCCAGGAGGGATACTGAGTTGGTTC CASSPGGILSWF
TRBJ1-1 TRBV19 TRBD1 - TGTGCCAGTAAGATCTCCCCTCAGGGGACAGAAAACACTGAAGCTTTCTTT CASKISPQGTENTEAFF
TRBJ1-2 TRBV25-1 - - TGTGCCAGCAGTGCGAACGGGGGGGGCGGTGGTGGCTACACCTTC CASSANGGGGGGYTF